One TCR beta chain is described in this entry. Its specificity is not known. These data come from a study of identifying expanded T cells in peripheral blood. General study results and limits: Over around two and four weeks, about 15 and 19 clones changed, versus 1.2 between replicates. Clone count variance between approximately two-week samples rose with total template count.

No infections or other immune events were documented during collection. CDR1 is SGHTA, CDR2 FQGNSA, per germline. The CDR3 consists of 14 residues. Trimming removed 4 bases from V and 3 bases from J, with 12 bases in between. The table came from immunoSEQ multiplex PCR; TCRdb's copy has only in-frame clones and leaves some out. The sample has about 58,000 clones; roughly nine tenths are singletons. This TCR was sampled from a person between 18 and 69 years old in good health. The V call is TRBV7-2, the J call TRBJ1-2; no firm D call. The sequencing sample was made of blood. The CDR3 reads CASSSVTRDYGYTF. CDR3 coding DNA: TGTGCCAGCAGCTCAGTGACGCGAGACTATGGCTACACCTTC. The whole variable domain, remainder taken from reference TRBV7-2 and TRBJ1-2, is GAGVSQSPSNKVTEKGKDVELRCDPISGHTALYWYRQSLGQGLEFLIYFQGNSAPDKSGLPSDRFSAERTGGSVSTLTIQRTQQEDSAVYLCASSSVTRDYGYTFGSGTRLTVV.